Listed below are T cell receptor beta chains from one sample, sequenced in a study of early stage breast cancer tumors. Only in-frame clones appear in the TCRdb table, and some are missing; sequencing was by immunoSEQ multiplex PCR. The sample has roughly 3,600 clones; 65% to 80% are singletons. The specimen was breast tumor tissue. The receptor set was obtained from a person in their 40s with breast cancer. Both conserved end residues are part of each CDR3. A D gene is named only where the DNA matches it firmly. Some rows mark clone size as missing; the rest say once, few, many or name a class of expanded clone.

TRBJ2-4	TRBV6-6	-	16	once	TGTGCCAGCAGTTACGCTTTCTACGGGGCCAAAAACATTCAGTACTTC	CASSYAFYGAKNIQYF
TRBJ2-7	TRBV4-1	-	15	-	TGCGCCAGCAGCCAAGTGGAGGGCTCAGTGTACGAGCAGTACTTC	CASSQVEGSVYEQYF
TRBJ2-5	TRBV12-5	-	15	-	TGTGCTAGTGGTCCACCGCGACCCTCTGGGGAGACCCAGTACTTC	CASGPPRPSGETQYF
TRBJ2-5	TRBV2	TRBD1	13	once	TGTGCCAGCAGGGGACAGCTCCAAGAGACCCAGTACTTC	CASRGQLQETQYF
TRBJ2-1	TRBV30	-	13	-	TGTGCCTGGATAGGGGCCAACTACAATGAGCAGTTCTTC	CAWIGANYNEQFF
TRBJ1-1	TRBV11-2	-	14	-	TGTGCCAGCAGCTACGCGACAATGGACACTGAAGCTTTCTTT	CASSYATMDTEAFF
TRBJ1-1	TRBV5-1	-	14	once	TGCGCCAGCAGCTCCTCCCGAGGGCAAACTGAAGCTTTCTTT	CASSSSRGQTEAFF
TRBJ1-2	TRBV13	-	14	once	TGTGCCAGCAGCTTAGGCCGGGGCGGATATCCCTACACCTTC	CASSLGRGGYPYTF
TRBJ1-1	TRBV18	-	13	-	TGTGCCAGCTCACCCGCAGGGAACACTGAAGCTTTCTTT	CASSPAGNTEAFF
TRBJ1-5	TRBV27	TRBD1	17	-	TGTGCCAGCAGTTCTGTACAGGGGTTGTATAGCAATCAGCCCCAGCATTTT	CASSSVQGLYSNQPQHF
TRBJ2-3	TRBV27	-	12	-	TGTGCCAGCAGTTTACAAGGGTATACGCAGTATTTT	CASSLQGYTQYF
TRBJ1-2	TRBV19	-	12	-	TGTGCCAGTAGTACGTCGGACACTGGCTACACCTTC	CASSTSDTGYTF
TRBJ2-1	TRBV29-1	-	13	medium-sized	TGCAGCGTGCCTTTAGCTAGTCTGAATGAGCAGTTCTTC	CSVPLASLNEQFF
TRBJ1-3	TRBV30	TRBD1	15	-	TGTGCCTGGAGTGCGAACAGGGGGCTTGGAAACACCATATATTTT	CAWSANRGLGNTIYF
TRBJ1-5	TRBV19	-	18	-	TGTGCCAGTAGTATAGCCCACTCCGGGGCCTTAGGCAATCAGCCCCAGCATTTT	CASSIAHSGALGNQPQHF
TRBJ2-1	TRBV1	-	17	-	TGCACCAGCAGCCAAGTCTGCGTAAGCGGCCCCCCAAATGAGCAGTTCTTC	CTSSQVCVSGPPNEQFF
TRBJ1-5	TRBV2	TRBD1	17	-	TGTGCCAGCAGTGAACGCGGGACAGGGGGCGCGGGTCAGCCCCAGCATTTT	CASSERGTGGAGQPQHF
TRBJ2-7	TRBV27	-	15	large	TGTGCCAGCAGCCTTGCTCCGACCAGCTACGACGAGCAGTACTTC	CASSLAPTSYDEQYF
TRBJ2-4	TRBV4-2	TRBD1	16	-	TGTGCCAGCAGCCTGGACAGGGTCTTAGGCAAAAACATTCAGTACTTC	CASSLDRVLGKNIQYF
TRBJ2-2	TRBV7-6	-	14	-	TGTGCCAGCAGCCCAACGGATTTCACCGGGGAGCTGTTTTTT	CASSPTDFTGELFF
TRBJ2-5	TRBV19	TRBD1	15	few	TGTGCCAGTAGTAAACAGGGGACAGCCCAAGAGACCCAGTACTTC	CASSKQGTAQETQYF
TRBJ2-1	TRBV13	-	15	-	TGTGCCAGCAGCCCACGGGCCTCTACATACAATGAGCAGTTCTTC	CASSPRASTYNEQFF
TRBJ2-3	TRBV27	TRBD2	16	-	TGTGCCAGCAGTGGGGGACTAGCGGGAGTTACAGATACGCAGTATTTT	CASSGGLAGVTDTQYF
TRBJ2-7	TRBV7-2	-	15	-	TGTGCCAGCAGCCTTGCTCCGACCAGCTACGACGAGCAGTACTTC	CASSLAPTSYDEQYF
TRBJ2-5	TRBV29-1	TRBD2	13	-	TGCAGCATTTACGGGGGGTTGCAAGAGACCCAGTACTTC	CSIYGGLQETQYF
TRBJ2-7	TRBV7-2	TRBD2	15	-	TGTGCCAGCAGCTTAGTCTCTAGCGGGAGCTACGAGCAGTACTTC	CASSLVSSGSYEQYF
TRBJ1-1	TRBV29-1	-	14	-	TGCAGCGTTGAAGCCCAACGTGGGGGCACTGAAGCTTTCTTT	CSVEAQRGGTEAFF
TRBJ1-5	TRBV6-1	-	14	-	TGTGCCAGCAGTGAGTCAGGGAGGGATCAGCCCCAGCATTTT	CASSESGRDQPQHF
TRBJ2-3	TRBV5-1	-	15	-	TGCGCCAGCAGCCCCCAAGGGCAGAACACAGATACGCAGTATTTT	CASSPQGQNTDTQYF
TRBJ2-1	TRBV28	-	14	-	TGTGCCGGCAGGGCCCCCGGCTCCTACAATGAGCAGTTCTTC	CAGRAPGSYNEQFF
TRBJ1-2	TRBV2	-	14	-	TGTGCCAGCAGTGAAATGGCAGGGCCCTATGGCTACACCTTC	CASSEMAGPYGYTF
TRBJ1-2	TRBV7-3	-	13	few	TGTGCCAGCAGCTTAGACGGCAACTATGGCTACACCTTC	CASSLDGNYGYTF
TRBJ2-1	TRBV19	-	15	-	TGTGCCAGTAGTATTCGCAGGGGACCCTACAATGAGCAGTTCTTC	CASSIRRGPYNEQFF
TRBJ2-5	TRBV10-3	-	19	-	TGTGCCATCAGTGAGCGGACCAGCAGACAATACGCTGACCAAGAGACCCAGTACTTC	CAISERTSRQYADQETQYF